This TCR beta chain was identified during a study of CD8 T cells in Susac syndrome. The germline V gene has CDR1 SGHRS and CDR2 YFSETQ. V was trimmed by 0 bases and J by 4 bases, leaving 17 bases between them. The CDR3 has 16 residues. It was with random hexamers that 0.5 to 1 ug RNA was reverse transcribed. TCRdb re-derived calls from the immunoSEQ multiplex PCR reads in MiXCR, one entry per CDR3 protein. The data contain 80,000 or so distinct CDR3 sequences, about 94% of them singletons. This sequence joins TRBV5-1 and TRBJ2-7; a possible D gene is TRBD2 (6 bases). The TCR originated in a human donor in good health. The specimen sequenced was CD8+ T cells from PBMCs. CDR3 coding DNA: TGCGCCAGCAGCTTGGGGGTGCGGGACGGAGAATACGAGCAGTACTTC. Residues: CASSLGVRDGEYEQYF.